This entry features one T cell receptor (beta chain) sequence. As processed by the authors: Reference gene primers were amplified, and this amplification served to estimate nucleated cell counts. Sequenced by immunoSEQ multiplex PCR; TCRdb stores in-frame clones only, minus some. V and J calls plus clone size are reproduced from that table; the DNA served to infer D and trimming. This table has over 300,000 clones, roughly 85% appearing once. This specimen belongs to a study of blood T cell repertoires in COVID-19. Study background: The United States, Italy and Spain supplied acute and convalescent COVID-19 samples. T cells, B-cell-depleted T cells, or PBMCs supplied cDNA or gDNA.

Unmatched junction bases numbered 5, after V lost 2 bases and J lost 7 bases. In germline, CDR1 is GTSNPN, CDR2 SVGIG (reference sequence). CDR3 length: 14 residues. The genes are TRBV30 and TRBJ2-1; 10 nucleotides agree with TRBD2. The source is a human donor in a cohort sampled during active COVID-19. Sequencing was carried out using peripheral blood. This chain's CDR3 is CAWSSGGAGNEQFF. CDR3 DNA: TGTGCCTGGAGTAGCGGGGGGGCCGGTAATGAGCAGTTCTTC.